Listed below are T cell receptor beta chains from one sample, sequenced in a study of naive and memory T cell subsets. Each CDR3 protein is one row after TCRdb ran MiXCR on the UMI-ligation and nested PCR reads. The repertoire holds some 150,000 distinct CDR3 sequences, with over 15% as singletons. Sequencing was performed on naive CD4+ T cells from blood. These receptors all come from a human donor in good health. The CDR3 runs from the conserved cysteine through the conserved F or W. Fields, in order: CDR3 length, V gene, D gene, clone size, J gene, CDR3 protein, CDR3 DNA. A D gene is named only where the DNA matches it firmly. Clone size appears in some rows only: once, few, many, or a class for an expanded clone.

>13|TRBV4-1|.|many|TRBJ2-5
CASSQGTEETQYF
TGCGCCAGCAGCCAAGGGACCGAAGAGACCCAGTACTTC
>17|TRBV10-3|TRBD1|few|TRBJ1-3
CAISPRGTGEPGNTIYF
TGTGCCATCAGTCCCCGCGGGACAGGGGAGCCTGGAAACACCATATATTTT
>15|TRBV5-5|.|.|TRBJ1-2
CASSLDRGDYYGYTF
TGTGCCAGCAGCTTGGATCGGGGGGACTACTATGGCTACACCTTC
>15|TRBV19|.|.|TRBJ1-1
CASRGGTNMNTEAFF
TGTGCCAGTAGGGGCGGGACAAACATGAACACTGAAGCTTTCTTT
>14|TRBV5-1|.|.|TRBJ1-1
CASSSGTKEAEAFF
TGCGCCAGCAGCTCCGGGACTAAGGAGGCTGAAGCTTTCTTT
>15|TRBV5-4|.|.|TRBJ2-3
CASSSYSGSTDTQYF
TGTGCCAGCAGCTCATACAGTGGTAGCACAGATACGCAGTATTTT
>16|TRBV28|TRBD1|.|TRBJ1-5
CASRTTGTGWNQPQHF
TGTGCCAGCAGAACTACTGGGACAGGGTGGAATCAGCCCCAGCATTTT
>14|TRBV12-3/TRBV12-4|.|few|TRBJ2-3
CASSLRPNGDTQYF
TGTGCCAGCAGTTTGCGGCCCAACGGGGATACGCAGTATTTT
>13|TRBV18|.|few|TRBJ2-5
CASSPPTVETQYF
TGTGCCAGCTCACCACCAACCGTGGAGACCCAGTACTTC
>16|TRBV28|TRBD1|.|TRBJ1-3
CASSSPGQGGTNTIYF
TGTGCCAGCAGTTCTCCAGGACAGGGCGGAACAAACACCATATATTTT
>16|TRBV5-1|.|.|TRBJ2-3
CASSLVRAGSADTQYF
TGCGCCAGCAGCTTGGTCCGGGCAGGGAGTGCAGATACGCAGTATTTT
>19|TRBV28|TRBD2|many|TRBJ2-6
CASSLRREGTSSGANVLTF
TGTGCCAGCAGTTTACGTAGGGAGGGGACCTCCTCTGGGGCCAACGTCCTGACTTTC
>13|TRBV6-2/TRBV6-3|.|many|TRBJ2-1
CASSLRGPNEQFF
TGTGCCAGCAGTTTGCGGGGCCCCAATGAGCAGTTCTTC
>18|TRBV11-2|TRBD2|.|TRBJ2-1
CASSLPPGAGGLGNEQFF
TGTGCCAGCAGCTTGCCCCCGGGAGCGGGAGGTTTAGGCAATGAGCAGTTCTTC
>12|TRBV7-9|.|many|TRBJ1-2
CASSWTDYGYTF
TGTGCCAGCAGCTGGACGGATTATGGCTACACCTTC
>15|TRBV5-1|TRBD1|.|TRBJ1-5
CASSLGQGANQPQHF
TGCGCCAGCAGCTTGGGACAGGGGGCGAATCAGCCCCAGCATTTT
>16|TRBV11-2|TRBD2|.|TRBJ2-7
CASSRRLAGGLDEQYF
TGTGCCAGCAGCCGAAGACTAGCGGGAGGGCTCGACGAGCAGTACTTC
>16|TRBV5-6|TRBD2|.|TRBJ2-2
CASSPNLAGRAGELFF
TGTGCCAGCAGCCCTAATCTAGCGGGACGAGCCGGGGAGCTGTTTTTT
>15|TRBV2|TRBD1|few|TRBJ1-5
CASRRDSVGNQPQHF
TGTGCCAGCAGGAGGGACAGCGTCGGCAATCAGCCCCAGCATTTT
>18|TRBV11-2|TRBD2|few|TRBJ2-2
CASSLWWPTSGNTGELFF
TGTGCCAGCAGCTTATGGTGGCCGACTAGCGGAAACACCGGGGAGCTGTTTTTT
>13|TRBV7-9|.|few|TRBJ2-3
CASGAGSTDTQYF
TGTGCCAGCGGGGCAGGCAGCACAGATACGCAGTATTTT
>15|TRBV24-1|.|.|TRBJ1-2
CATSDPSTSNYGYTF
TGTGCCACCAGTGATCCATCCACGAGTAACTATGGCTACACCTTC
>17|TRBV7-9|.|.|TRBJ2-5
CASSFLEGRTAGETQYF
TGTGCCAGCAGCTTTTTAGAGGGGAGGACGGCTGGAGAGACCCAGTACTTC
>15|TRBV28|TRBD1|many|TRBJ2-1
CASSGGQGAYNEQFF
TGTGCCAGCAGCGGTGGACAGGGGGCTTACAATGAGCAGTTCTTC
>14|TRBV11-2|.|few|TRBJ2-2
CASRTLGNTGELFF
TGTGCCAGCAGGACATTGGGGAACACCGGGGAGCTGTTTTTT
>15|TRBV4-1|.|.|TRBJ1-2
CASSQPREGRRGYTF
TGCGCCAGCAGCCAACCTAGGGAGGGTCGACGTGGCTACACCTTC
>13|TRBV30|.|many|TRBJ2-5
CAWSAGYQETQYF
TGTGCCTGGAGTGCGGGCTACCAAGAGACCCAGTACTTC
>15|TRBV11-2|.|few|TRBJ2-7
CASSYQIRGVHEQYF
TGTGCCAGCAGCTATCAGATCAGGGGTGTCCACGAGCAGTACTTC
>15|TRBV11-2|.|few|TRBJ2-3
CASSLGVRSTDTQYF
TGTGCCAGCAGCTTAGGAGTGAGGAGCACAGATACGCAGTATTTT
>15|TRBV4-2|.|few|TRBJ2-7
CASSRERQGPYEQYF
TGTGCCAGCAGCCGTGAACGACAAGGGCCCTACGAGCAGTACTTC
>16|TRBV19|.|.|TRBJ2-1
CASSIPMMDSYNEQFF
TGTGCCAGTAGTATCCCCATGATGGACTCCTACAATGAGCAGTTCTTC
>12|TRBV5-1|TRBD1|many|TRBJ2-7
CASSRDSYEQYF
TGTGCCAGCAGTCGGGACAGTTACGAGCAGTACTTC
>13|TRBV13|.|.|TRBJ2-3
CASSSVVLDTQYF
TGTGCCAGCAGCTCCGTTGTTTTGGATACGCAGTATTTT